This T cell receptor (beta chain) was obtained from a study of early T cells in non-severe SARS-CoV-2 infection. For the study at large: From unsorted whole blood, bulk RNA was sequenced, and the chains remained unpaired.

About this clonotype: What it binds is unknown.

Points from the study as a whole: The study's VDJdb matching favored anti-spike CD8 responses and missed private and CD4 specificities.

Attached unique molecular identifiers marked individual cDNA molecules. TCRdb re-analysed the 5' RACE reads in MiXCR, keeping a single row per CDR3 protein. The table shows 45,000 to 65,000 distinct CDR3 sequences, with 9.5% to 15% occurring only once. The CDR3 is 13 amino acids. The ends were cut back, 6 bases at V and 9 bases at J, with 21 bases in the middle. Germline V CDR1 and CDR2: DFQATT, SNEGSKA (reference sequence). V usage is TRBV20-1 and J usage is TRBJ2-7; unclear D gene. The sequence was collected from an adult who was a healthcare worker with PCR-confirmed SARS-CoV-2 infection or an uninfected control (not recorded which). Sequenced material: whole blood, taken at baseline. CDR3 bases: TGCAGTGCCATAGACAATCCCGCCCTCGGGCAGTACTTC. Translating gives CSAIDNPALGQYF.